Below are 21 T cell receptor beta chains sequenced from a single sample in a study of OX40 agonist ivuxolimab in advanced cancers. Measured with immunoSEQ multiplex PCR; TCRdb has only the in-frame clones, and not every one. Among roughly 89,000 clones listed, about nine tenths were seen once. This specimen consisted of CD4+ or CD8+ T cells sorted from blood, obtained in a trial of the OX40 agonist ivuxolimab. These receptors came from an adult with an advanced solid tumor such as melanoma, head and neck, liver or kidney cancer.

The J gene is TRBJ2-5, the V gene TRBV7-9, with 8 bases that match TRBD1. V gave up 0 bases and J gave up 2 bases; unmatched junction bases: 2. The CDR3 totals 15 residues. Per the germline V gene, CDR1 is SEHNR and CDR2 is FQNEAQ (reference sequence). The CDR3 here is CASSLARGRQETQYF. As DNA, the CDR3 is TGTGCCAGCAGCTTAGCCAGGGGGCGTCAAGAGACCCAGTACTTC.

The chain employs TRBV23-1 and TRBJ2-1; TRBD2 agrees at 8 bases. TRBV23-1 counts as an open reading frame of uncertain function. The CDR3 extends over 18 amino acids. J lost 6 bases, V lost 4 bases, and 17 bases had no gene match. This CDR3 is CASSLAKKQREWGNEQFF. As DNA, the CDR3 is TGCGCCAGCAGTCTTGCTAAAAAACAGCGGGAGTGGGGCAATGAGCAGTTCTTC.

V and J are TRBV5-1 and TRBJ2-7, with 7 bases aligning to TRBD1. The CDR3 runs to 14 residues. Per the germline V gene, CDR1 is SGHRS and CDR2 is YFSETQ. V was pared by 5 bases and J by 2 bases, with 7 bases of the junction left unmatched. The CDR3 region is CASRTPGTAYEQYF. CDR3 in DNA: TGCGCCAGCAGAACTCCGGGGACAGCCTACGAGCAGTACTTC.

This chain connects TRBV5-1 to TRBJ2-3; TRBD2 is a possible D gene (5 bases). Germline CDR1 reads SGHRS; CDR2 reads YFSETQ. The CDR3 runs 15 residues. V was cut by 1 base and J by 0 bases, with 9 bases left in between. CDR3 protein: CASSLNWRSTDTQYF. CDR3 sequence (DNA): TGCGCCAGCAGCTTGAACTGGAGGAGCACAGATACGCAGTATTTT.

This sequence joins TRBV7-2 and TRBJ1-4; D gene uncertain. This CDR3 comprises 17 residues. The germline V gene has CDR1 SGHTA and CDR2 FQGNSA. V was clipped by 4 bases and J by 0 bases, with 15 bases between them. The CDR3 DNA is TGTGCCAGCAGCTGGGGAGGGTCCTACTCAACTAATGAAAAACTGTTTTTT. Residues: CASSWGGSYSTNEKLFF.

Here the CDR3 DNA reads TGTGCCAGCAGCTTCGAGAGTAGCGGGAGCTACAATGAGCAGTTCTTC. Protein sequence: CASSFESSGSYNEQFF. The chain has TRBV7-2 and TRBJ2-1, with 9 positions matching TRBD2. The CDR3 extends over 16 amino acids. Germline lookup yields CDR1 SGHTA and CDR2 FQGNSA. J was trimmed by 3 bases and V by 3 bases; bases with no gene match: 6.

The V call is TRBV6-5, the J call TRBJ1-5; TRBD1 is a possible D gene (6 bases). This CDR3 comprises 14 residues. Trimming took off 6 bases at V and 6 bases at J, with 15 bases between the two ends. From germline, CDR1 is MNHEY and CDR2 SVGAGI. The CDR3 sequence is CASRPLQGIQPQHF. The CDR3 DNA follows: TGTGCCAGCAGACCACTACAGGGTATTCAGCCCCAGCATTTT.

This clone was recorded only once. CDR3 nucleotides: TGTGCCAGCAGCGTGAGCGGGAGTACCCACAATGAGCAGTTCTTC. Protein product: CASSVSGSTHNEQFF. J is TRBJ2-1 and V is TRBV9; the match to TRBD2 covers 8 bases. Germline assignment: CDR1 SGDLS and CDR2 YYNGEE. CDR3 length: 15 residues. V gave up 2 bases and J gave up 5 bases; unmatched junction bases: 6. Full variable domain (rest looked up from reference TRBV9 and TRBJ2-1): DSGVTQTPKHLITATGQRVTLRCSPRSGDLSVYWYQQSLDQGLQFLIQYYNGEERAKGNILERFSAQQFPDLHSELNLSSLELGDSALYFCASSVSGSTHNEQFFGPGTRLTVL.

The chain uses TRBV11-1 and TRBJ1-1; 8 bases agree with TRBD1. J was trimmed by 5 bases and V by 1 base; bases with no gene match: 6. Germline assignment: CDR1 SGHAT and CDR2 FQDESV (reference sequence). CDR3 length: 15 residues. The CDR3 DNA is TGTGCCAGCAGCTTAGGGCAGGGGGCGAGGACTGAAGCTTTCTTT. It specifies CASSLGQGARTEAFF.

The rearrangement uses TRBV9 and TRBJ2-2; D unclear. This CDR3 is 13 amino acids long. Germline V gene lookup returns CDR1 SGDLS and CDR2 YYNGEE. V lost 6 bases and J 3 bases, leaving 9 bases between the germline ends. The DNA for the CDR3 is TGTGCCAGCACTAGGAAAGACACCGGGGAGCTGTTTTTT. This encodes CASTRKDTGELFF.

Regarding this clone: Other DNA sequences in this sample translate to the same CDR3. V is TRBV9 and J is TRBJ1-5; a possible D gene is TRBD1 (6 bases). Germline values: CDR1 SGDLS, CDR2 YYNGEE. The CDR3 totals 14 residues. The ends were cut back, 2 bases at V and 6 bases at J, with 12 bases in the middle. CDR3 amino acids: CASSVGQGSQPQHF. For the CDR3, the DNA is TGTGCCAGCAGCGTGGGGCAGGGGAGTCAGCCCCAGCATTTT.

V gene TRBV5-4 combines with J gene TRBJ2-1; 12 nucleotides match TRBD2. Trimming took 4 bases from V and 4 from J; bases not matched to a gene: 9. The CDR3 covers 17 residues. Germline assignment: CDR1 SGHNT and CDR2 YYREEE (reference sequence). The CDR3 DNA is TGTGCCAGCAGCCAGGGAACTGGACTAGCGGGATACAATGAGCAGTTCTTC. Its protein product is CASSQGTGLAGYNEQFF. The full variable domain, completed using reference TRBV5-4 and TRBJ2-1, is ETGVTQSPTHLIKTRGQQVTLRCSSQSGHNTVSWYQQALGQGPQFIFQYYREEENGRGNFPPRFSGLQFPNYSSELNVNALELDDSALYLCASSQGTGLAGYNEQFFGPGTRLTVL.

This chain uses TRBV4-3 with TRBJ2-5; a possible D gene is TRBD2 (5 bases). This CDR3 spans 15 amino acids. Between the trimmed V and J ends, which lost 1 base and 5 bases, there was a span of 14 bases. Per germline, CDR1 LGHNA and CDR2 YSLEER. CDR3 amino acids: CASSQAGKPWETQYF. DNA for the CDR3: TGCGCCAGCAGCCAAGCCGGGAAGCCGTGGGAGACCCAGTACTTC.

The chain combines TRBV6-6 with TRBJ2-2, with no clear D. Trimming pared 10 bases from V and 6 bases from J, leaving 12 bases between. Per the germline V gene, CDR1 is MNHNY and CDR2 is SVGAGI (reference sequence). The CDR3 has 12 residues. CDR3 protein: CATANRAGELFF. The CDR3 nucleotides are TGTGCCACCGCTAATAGGGCCGGGGAGCTGTTTTTT.

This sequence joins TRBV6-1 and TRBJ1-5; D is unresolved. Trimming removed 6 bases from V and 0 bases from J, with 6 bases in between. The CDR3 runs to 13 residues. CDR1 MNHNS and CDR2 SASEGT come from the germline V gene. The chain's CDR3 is CASRFNSNQPQHF. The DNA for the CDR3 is TGTGCCAGCAGGTTTAATAGCAATCAGCCCCAGCATTTT.

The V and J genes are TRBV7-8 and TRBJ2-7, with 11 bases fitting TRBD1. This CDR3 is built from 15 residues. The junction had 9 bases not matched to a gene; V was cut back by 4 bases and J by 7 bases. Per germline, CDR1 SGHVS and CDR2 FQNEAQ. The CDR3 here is CASSYRDRGTEEQYF. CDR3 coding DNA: TGTGCCAGCAGCTACCGGGACAGGGGGACGGAAGAGCAGTACTTC.

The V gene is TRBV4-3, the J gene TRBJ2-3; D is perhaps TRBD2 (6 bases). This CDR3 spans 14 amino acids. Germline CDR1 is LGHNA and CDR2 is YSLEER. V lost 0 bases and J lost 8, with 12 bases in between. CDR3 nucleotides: TGCGCCAGCAGCCAAGATCGGGGGACCGGTACGCAGTATTTT. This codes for CASSQDRGTGTQYF.

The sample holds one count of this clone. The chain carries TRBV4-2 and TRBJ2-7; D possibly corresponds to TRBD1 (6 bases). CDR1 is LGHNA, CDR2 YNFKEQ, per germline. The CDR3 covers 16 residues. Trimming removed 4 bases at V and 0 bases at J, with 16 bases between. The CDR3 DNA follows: TGTGCCAGCAGCCCCTACGCTAGGGGGTCCTCCTACGAGCAGTACTTC. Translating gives CASSPYARGSSYEQYF.

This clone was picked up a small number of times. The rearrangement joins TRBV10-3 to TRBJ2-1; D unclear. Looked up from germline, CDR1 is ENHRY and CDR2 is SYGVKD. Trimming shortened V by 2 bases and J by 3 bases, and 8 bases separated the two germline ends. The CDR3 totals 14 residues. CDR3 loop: CAISERDGYNEQFF. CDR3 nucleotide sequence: TGTGCCATCAGTGAGCGAGACGGCTACAATGAGCAGTTCTTC.

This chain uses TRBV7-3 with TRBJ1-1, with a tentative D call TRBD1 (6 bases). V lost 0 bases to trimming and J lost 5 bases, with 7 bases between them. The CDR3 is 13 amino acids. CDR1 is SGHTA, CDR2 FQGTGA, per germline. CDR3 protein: CASSLTGGTEAFF. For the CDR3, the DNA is TGTGCCAGCAGCTTAACAGGGGGAACTGAAGCTTTCTTT. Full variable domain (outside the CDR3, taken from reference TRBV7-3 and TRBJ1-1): GAGVSQTPSNKVTEKGKYVELRCDPISGHTALYWYRQSLGQGPEFLIYFQGTGAADDSGLPNDRFFAVRPEGSVSTLKIQRTERGDSAVYLCASSLTGGTEAFFGQGTRLTVV.

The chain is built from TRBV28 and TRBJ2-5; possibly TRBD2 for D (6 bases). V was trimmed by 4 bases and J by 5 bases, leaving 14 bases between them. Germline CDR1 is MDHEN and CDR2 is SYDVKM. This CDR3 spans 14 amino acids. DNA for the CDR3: TGTGCCAGCAGTTCGTCCGGGGCGGGGGAGACCCAGTACTTC. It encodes CASSSSGAGETQYF.